Following are 18 T cell receptor beta chains from one sample sequenced in a study of blood T cells in healthy people across ages. Alongside a J-beta primer mix, a sample-barcoded 5' primer served in a second PCR lasting roughly 7 to 11 cycles. TCRdb analysed the 5' RACE reads with MiXCR anew, one entry per CDR3 protein. The table has nearly 800,000 distinct CDR3 sequences, roughly three fifths seen once. The source material was blood. Receptors originate from a middle-aged man in good health.

In its sample, this clonotype was seen a few times. The chain couples TRBV5-5 to TRBJ1-1, with 12 bases matching TRBD1. Per the germline V gene, CDR1 is SGHKS and CDR2 is YYEKEE (reference sequence). The CDR3 runs to 18 residues. V was clipped by 4 bases and J by 7 bases; unmatched bases: 17. Here the CDR3 reads CASSPLFEGQGAGDEAFF. The DNA for the CDR3 is TGTGCCAGCAGCCCCCTCTTTGAGGGACAGGGGGCTGGCGATGAAGCTTTCTTT. Full variable domain (remainder filled in from reference TRBV5-5 and TRBJ1-1): DAGVTQSPTHLIKTRGQQVTLRCSPISGHKSVSWYQQVLGQGPQFIFQYYEKEERGRGNFPDRFSARQFPNYSSELNVNALLLGDSALYLCASSPLFEGQGAGDEAFFGQGTRLTVV.

A single count supports this clonotype. The CDR3 region has the DNA TGCAGTGCTAGAGCACCCGGGGAGCTGTTTTTT. Its translation: CSARAPGELFF. The V and J genes are TRBV20-1 and TRBJ2-2; D remains unclear. Germline V gene lookup returns CDR1 DFQATT and CDR2 SNEGSKA (reference sequence). The germline V and J ends were trimmed by 1 base and 6 bases, with 3 bases remaining between them. This CDR3 region has 11 residues.

This clonotype was seen more than once but under ten times. The chain couples TRBV12-5 to TRBJ1-4; D call uncertain. V lost 5 bases and J 7 bases, leaving 14 bases between the germline ends. The length of the CDR3 is 14 residues. Germline CDR1 and CDR2: LGHNT and FRNRAP. CDR3 sequence reads: CASGPSRQLEKLFF. DNA of the CDR3: TGTGCTAGTGGTCCGTCCCGGCAGCTTGAAAAACTGTTTTTT.

The chain uses TRBV13 and TRBJ2-3, with 9 bases identical to TRBD1. The CDR3 consists of 14 residues. Germline V lookup: CDR1 PRHDT, CDR2 FYEKMQ (reference sequence). With V trimmed by 3 bases and J by 6 bases, 4 bases remained unmatched. The CDR3 is CASSFGQGYDTQYF. The CDR3 nucleotides are TGTGCCAGCAGCTTTGGACAGGGGTACGATACGCAGTATTTT. The variable domain in full, completed from reference TRBV13 and TRBJ2-3, reads AAGVIQSPRHLIKEKRETATLKCYPIPRHDTVYWYQQGPGQDPQFLISFYEKMQSDKGSIPDRFSAQQFSDYHSELNMSSLELGDSALYFCASSFGQGYDTQYFGPGTRLTVL.

This clonotype was counted a few times. The chain couples TRBV12-3 or TRBV12-4 to TRBJ2-7, with TRBD2 matching over 8 bases. The end of the DNA fits TRBJ2-5 better, so the J call may be wrong. This CDR3 comprises 13 residues. DNA of the CDR3: TGTGCCAGCAGTTTGCGGGGGGATGGGACCCAGTACTTC. Protein sequence: CASSLRGDGTQYF.

This chain connects TRBV28 to TRBJ2-5; D uncertain. Looked up from germline, CDR1 is MDHEN and CDR2 is SYDVKM. V was trimmed by 3 bases and J by 4 bases, leaving 18 bases between them. The CDR3 covers 16 residues. The CDR3 reads CASSLRSYWRSETQYF. The CDR3 coding sequence is TGTGCCAGCAGTTTGAGGAGTTACTGGCGTTCAGAGACCCAGTACTTC.

This clonotype has more than one count but fewer than ten. The genes are TRBV7-7 and TRBJ2-1, with D tentatively TRBD2 (6 bases). The CDR3 totals 15 residues. Trimming cost V 5 bases and J 1 base, with 12 bases left between them. Germline V gene lookup returns CDR1 SSHAT and CDR2 FNYEAQ (reference sequence). CDR3 loop: CASSINSGSYNEQFF. For the CDR3, the DNA is TGTGCCAGCAGCATAAATAGCGGATCCTACAATGAGCAGTTCTTC.

This sequence joins TRBV7-2 and TRBJ2-1; D call uncertain. V lost 7 bases to trimming and J lost 4 bases, with 17 bases between them. Germline V gives CDR1 SGHTA, CDR2 FQGNSA. CDR3 size: 15 residues. CDR3 protein: CASTEDVAEYNEQFF. The CDR3 DNA follows: TGTGCCAGCACCGAAGACGTGGCAGAATACAATGAGCAGTTCTTC. Complete variable domain (other parts from reference TRBV7-2 and TRBJ2-1): GAGVSQSPSNKVTEKGKDVELRCDPISGHTALYWYRQSLGQGLEFLIYFQGNSAPDKSGLPSDRFSAERTGGSVSTLTIQRTQQEDSAVYLCASTEDVAEYNEQFFGPGTRLTVL.

Concerning this clonotype: The germline gene is not matched at one end of the junction; a read error may be the cause. This CDR3 is CACSDRAGQETQYF. The DNA of the CDR3 is TGTGCCTGCAGCGACAGGGCAGGGCAAGAGACCCAGTACTTC. The chain uses TRBV9 and TRBJ2-5; 7 bases align to TRBD1. Germline CDR1 is SGDLS and CDR2 is YYNGEE. The CDR3 is 14 residues long.

This clonotype was counted a few times. The V and J genes are TRBV7-2 and TRBJ2-7; perhaps TRBD2 as D (5 bases). The J call may be in error: the DNA end matches TRBJ2-4 better. The CDR3 sequence is 14 residues long. CDR1 SGHTA and CDR2 FQGNSA come from the germline V gene. The CDR3 DNA reads TGTGCCAGCAGCCCTGGGCCTGGCGGGAACATTCAGTACTTC. It codes for CASSPGPGGNIQYF.

This clonotype came up many times. The chain couples TRBV27 to TRBJ1-6, with D possibly matching TRBD1 (5 bases). Germline assignment: CDR1 MNHEY and CDR2 SMNVEV (reference sequence). Trimming cost V 2 bases and J 3 bases, with 20 bases left between them. This CDR3 is built from 19 residues. The chain's CDR3 is CASSLRQTTSRFYNSPLHF. CDR3 bases: TGTGCCAGCAGTTTACGACAGACTACTTCACGATTCTATAATTCACCCCTCCACTTT.

To note about this clonotype: A read error may explain this, as a much larger clone is one base away. The CDR3 DNA is TGCGCCAGCAACCAGTACTCCTACGAGCAGTACTTC. It translates to CASNQYSYEQYF. V and J are TRBV4-1 and TRBJ2-7; D is unclear. The V gene lost 7 bases and the J gene lost 0 bases, with 7 bases spanning the gap. CDR3 length equals 12 residues. Germline V gene lookup returns CDR1 MGHRA and CDR2 YSYEKL.

The gene calls are TRBV7-6 and TRBJ1-3; TRBD1 is a possible D gene (5 bases). CDR1 and CDR2 (germline): SGHVS, FNYEAQ. The CDR3 has 17 amino acids. V gave up 2 bases and J gave up 0 bases, with 14 bases separating them. CDR3 protein: CASSLKIQELSGNTIYF. For the CDR3, the DNA is TGTGCCAGCAGCTTAAAAATACAGGAGCTCTCTGGAAACACCATATATTTT.

CDR3: CASTRGPGLGAFF. The CDR3 region has the DNA TGTGCCAGCACCCGGGGACCGGGCCTCGGAGCTTTCTTT. The chain carries TRBV12-3 or TRBV12-4 and TRBJ1-1; possibly TRBD1 for D (5 bases). This CDR3 contains 13 residues. V was pared by 7 bases and J by 10 bases, with 19 bases between.

The chain couples TRBV7-9 to TRBJ2-1, with 15 bases that match TRBD2. V was clipped by 5 bases and J by 2 bases; unmatched bases: 10. Germline CDR1 SEHNR, CDR2 FQNEAQ (reference sequence). The CDR3 totals 19 residues. As DNA, the CDR3 is TGTGCCAGCAGCCCTATTGCGGGACTAGCGGGAGGCGCCTACAATGAGCAGTTCTTC. This translates into CASSPIAGLAGGAYNEQFF.

In this sample, this clonotype turned up a few times. This chain joins TRBV4-2 and TRBJ2-7; 7 bases line up with TRBD1. The germline gives CDR1 LGHNA, CDR2 YNFKEQ. V lost 6 bases and J lost 4; bases outside the gene matches: 12. The CDR3 totals 15 residues. CDR3 DNA sequence: TGTGCCAGCAGACCCGGACAGGATGAAATTTACGAGCAGTACTTC. Translating it yields CASRPGQDEIYEQYF.

This clonotype showed up just a few times. V gene TRBV10-3 combines with J gene TRBJ1-2, with D possibly matching TRBD1 (6 bases). Per germline, CDR1 ENHRY and CDR2 SYGVKD. Trimming cost V 6 bases and J 8 bases, with 19 bases left between them. The CDR3 has 14 amino acids. The CDR3 bases are TGTGCCATCAGGTCGGACAGCGAAGGCATGGGCTACACCTTC. Translated: CAIRSDSEGMGYTF.

The rearrangement joins TRBV12-3 or TRBV12-4 to TRBJ2-3; D gene unclear. This CDR3 has 12 residues. V lost 6 bases to trimming and J lost 5 bases, with 9 bases between them. In DNA form, the CDR3 reads TGTGCCAGCAGCACTCAGGAAGATACGCAGTATTTT. Translating it yields CASSTQEDTQYF.